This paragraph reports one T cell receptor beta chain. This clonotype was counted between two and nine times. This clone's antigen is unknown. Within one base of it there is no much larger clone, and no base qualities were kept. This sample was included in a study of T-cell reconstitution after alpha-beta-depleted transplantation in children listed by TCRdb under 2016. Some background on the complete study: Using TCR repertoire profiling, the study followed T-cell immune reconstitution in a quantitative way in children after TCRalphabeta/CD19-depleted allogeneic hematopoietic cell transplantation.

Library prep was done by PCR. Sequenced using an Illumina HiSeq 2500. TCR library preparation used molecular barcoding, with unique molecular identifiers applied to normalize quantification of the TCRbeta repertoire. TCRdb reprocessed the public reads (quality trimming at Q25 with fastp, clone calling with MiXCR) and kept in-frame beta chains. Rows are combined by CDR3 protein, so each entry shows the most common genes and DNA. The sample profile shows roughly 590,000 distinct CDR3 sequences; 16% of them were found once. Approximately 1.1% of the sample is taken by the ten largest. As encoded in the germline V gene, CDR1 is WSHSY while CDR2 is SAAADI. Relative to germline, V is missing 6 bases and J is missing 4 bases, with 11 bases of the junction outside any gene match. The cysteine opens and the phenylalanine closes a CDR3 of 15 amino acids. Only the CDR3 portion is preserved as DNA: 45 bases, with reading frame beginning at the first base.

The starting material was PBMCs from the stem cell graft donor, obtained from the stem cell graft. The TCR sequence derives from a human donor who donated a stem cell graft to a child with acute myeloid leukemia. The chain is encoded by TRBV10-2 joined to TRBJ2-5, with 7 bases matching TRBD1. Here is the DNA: TGCGCCAGCAGGGAGGTGACAGGGTCGGCAGAGACCCAGTACTTC. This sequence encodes CASREVTGSAETQYF.